This T cell receptor beta chain was identified in a study of blood T cell repertoires in COVID-19. As handled by the study authors: Amplification with reference gene primers provided the estimates of nucleated cell counts. TCRdb's table, derived via immunoSEQ multiplex PCR, lists solely in-frame clones and lacks some. V and J calls and clone size follow that table, whereas D and trimming were derived from the DNA. The sample has about 390,000 clones; around nine tenths are singletons. This CDR3 has 16 residues. Trimming removed 4 bases at V and 1 base at J, with 16 bases between. Germline CDR1 reads MGHRA; CDR2 reads YSYEKL. Participant-reported clinical history was the basis for cohort assignment. Cohort 3 donors were reported recovered after two negative PCRs, clearance, or symptom resolution.

This chain joins TRBV4-1 and TRBJ1-1; possible D gene TRBD1, 5 bases. The receptor was derived from a woman in her 50s who had recovered from COVID-19. The specimen sequenced was PBMCs or T cells enriched from blood (not recorded which). The CDR3 region is CASSLSTVMPNTEAFF. The CDR3 DNA is TGCGCCAGCAGCCTGTCGACAGTAATGCCGAACACTGAAGCTTTCTTT.